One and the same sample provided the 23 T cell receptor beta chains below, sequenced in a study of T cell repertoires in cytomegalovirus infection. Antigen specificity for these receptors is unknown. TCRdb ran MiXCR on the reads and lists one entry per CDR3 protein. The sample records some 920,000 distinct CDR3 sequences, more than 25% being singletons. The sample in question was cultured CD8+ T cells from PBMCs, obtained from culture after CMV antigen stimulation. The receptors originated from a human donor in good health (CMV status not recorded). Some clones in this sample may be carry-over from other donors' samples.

CDR3 residues: CASSVINEQFF. CDR3 sequence (DNA): TGTGCCAGCAGTGTTATAAATGAGCAGTTCTTC. V gene TRBV12-3 or TRBV12-4 combines with J gene TRBJ2-1; D unresolved. The V gene lost 5 bases and the J gene lost 7 bases, with 6 bases spanning the gap. The CDR3 is made up of 11 amino acids.

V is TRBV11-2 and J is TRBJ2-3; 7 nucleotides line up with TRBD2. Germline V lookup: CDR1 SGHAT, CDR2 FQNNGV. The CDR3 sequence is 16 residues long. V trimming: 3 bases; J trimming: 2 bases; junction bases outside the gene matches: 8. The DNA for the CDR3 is TGTGCCAGCAGCTTGCTGGGGCGGGGGTACACAGATACGCAGTATTTT. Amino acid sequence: CASSLLGRGYTDTQYF.

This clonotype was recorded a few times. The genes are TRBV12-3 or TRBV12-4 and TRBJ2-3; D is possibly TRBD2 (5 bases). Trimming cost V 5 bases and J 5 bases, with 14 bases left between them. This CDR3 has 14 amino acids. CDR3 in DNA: TGTGCCAGCAGTCGGTCGGGGTTTGGAGATACGCAGTATTTT. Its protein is CASSRSGFGDTQYF.

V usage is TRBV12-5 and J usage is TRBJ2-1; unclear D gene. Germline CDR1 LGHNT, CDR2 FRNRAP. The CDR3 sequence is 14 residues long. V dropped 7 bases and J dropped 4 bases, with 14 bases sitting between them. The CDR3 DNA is TGTGCTAGTGTGGCCCCTACGCATTACAATGAGCAGTTCTTC. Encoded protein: CASVAPTHYNEQFF. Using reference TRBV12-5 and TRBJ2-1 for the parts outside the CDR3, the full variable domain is DARVTQTPRHKVTEMGQEVTMRCQPILGHNTVFWYRQTMMQGLELLAYFRNRAPLDDSGMPKDRFSAEMPDATLATLKIQPSEPRDSAVYFCASVAPTHYNEQFFGPGTRLTVL.

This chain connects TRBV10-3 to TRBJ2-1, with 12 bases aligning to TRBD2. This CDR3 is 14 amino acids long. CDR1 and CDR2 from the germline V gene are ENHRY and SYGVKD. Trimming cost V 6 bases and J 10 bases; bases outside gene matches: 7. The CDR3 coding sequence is TGTGCCATCAGCGACCCTAGCGGGGGGGGAGAGCAGTTCTTC. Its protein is CAISDPSGGGEQFF.

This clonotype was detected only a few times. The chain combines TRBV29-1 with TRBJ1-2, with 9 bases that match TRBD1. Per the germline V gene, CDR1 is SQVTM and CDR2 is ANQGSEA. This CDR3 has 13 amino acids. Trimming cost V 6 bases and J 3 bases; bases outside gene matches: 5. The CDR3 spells CSVTDRGHYGYTF. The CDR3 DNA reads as TGCAGCGTGACGGACAGGGGACACTATGGCTACACCTTC.

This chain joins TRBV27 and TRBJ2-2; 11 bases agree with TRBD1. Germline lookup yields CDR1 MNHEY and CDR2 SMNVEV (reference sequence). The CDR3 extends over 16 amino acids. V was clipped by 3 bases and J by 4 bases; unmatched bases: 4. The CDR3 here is CASSFAGTGGTGELFF. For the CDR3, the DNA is TGTGCCAGCAGTTTCGCCGGGACAGGGGGCACCGGGGAGCTGTTTTTT.

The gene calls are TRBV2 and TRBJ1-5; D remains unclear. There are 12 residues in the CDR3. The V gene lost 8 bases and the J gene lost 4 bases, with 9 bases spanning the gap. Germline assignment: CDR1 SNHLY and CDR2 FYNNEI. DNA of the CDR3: TGTGCCAGCGGCGACGGGAATCAGCCCCAGCATTTT. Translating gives CASGDGNQPQHF.

CDR3 loop: CASRGTGAPTEAFF. CDR3 DNA: TGCGCCAGCAGGGGAACAGGGGCCCCCACTGAAGCTTTCTTT. This sequence joins TRBV10-2 and TRBJ1-1, with 7 bases lining up with TRBD1. From germline, CDR1 is WSHSY and CDR2 SAAADI. CDR3 length: 14 residues. The J segment lost 4 bases and the V segment lost 6 bases, leaving 8 bases of the junction unmatched.

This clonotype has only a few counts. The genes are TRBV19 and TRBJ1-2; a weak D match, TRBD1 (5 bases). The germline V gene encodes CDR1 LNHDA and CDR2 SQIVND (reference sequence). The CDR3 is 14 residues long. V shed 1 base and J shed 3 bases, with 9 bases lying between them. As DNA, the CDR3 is TGTGCCAGTAGTATAGTAGCGACAGACTATGGCTACACCTTC. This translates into CASSIVATDYGYTF.

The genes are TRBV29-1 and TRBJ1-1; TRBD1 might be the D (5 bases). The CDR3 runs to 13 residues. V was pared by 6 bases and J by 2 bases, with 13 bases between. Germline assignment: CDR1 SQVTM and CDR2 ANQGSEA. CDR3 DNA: TGCAGCGTGGAAAGCGACAGTAACACTGAAGCTTTCTTT. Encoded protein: CSVESDSNTEAFF.

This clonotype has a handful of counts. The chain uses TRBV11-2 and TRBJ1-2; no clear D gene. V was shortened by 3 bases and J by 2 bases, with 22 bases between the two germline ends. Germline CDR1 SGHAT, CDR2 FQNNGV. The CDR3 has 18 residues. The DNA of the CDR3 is TGTGCCAGCAGCTTTGAACCCGGCCTAATCGATTCAAACTATGGCTACACCTTC. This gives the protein CASSFEPGLIDSNYGYTF.

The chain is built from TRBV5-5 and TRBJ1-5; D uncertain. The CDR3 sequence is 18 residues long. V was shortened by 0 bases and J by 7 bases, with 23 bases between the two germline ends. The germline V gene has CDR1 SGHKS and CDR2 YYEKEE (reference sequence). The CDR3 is CASSLGPHWGWADQPQHF. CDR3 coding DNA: TGTGCCAGCAGCTTGGGACCCCACTGGGGTTGGGCGGACCAGCCCCAGCATTTT.

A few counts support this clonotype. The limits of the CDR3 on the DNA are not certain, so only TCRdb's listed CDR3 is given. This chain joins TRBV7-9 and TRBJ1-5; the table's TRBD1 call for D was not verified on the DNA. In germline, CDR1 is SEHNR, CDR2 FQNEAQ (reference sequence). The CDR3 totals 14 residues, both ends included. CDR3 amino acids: CASSNSDRLPLQHF.

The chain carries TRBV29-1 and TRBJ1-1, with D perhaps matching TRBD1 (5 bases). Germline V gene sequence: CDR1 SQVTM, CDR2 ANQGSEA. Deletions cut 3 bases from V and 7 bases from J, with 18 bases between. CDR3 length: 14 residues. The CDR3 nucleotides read TGCAGCGTTGATGCCGGGACGGTGAACGGTGAAGCTTTCTTT. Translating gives CSVDAGTVNGEAFF.

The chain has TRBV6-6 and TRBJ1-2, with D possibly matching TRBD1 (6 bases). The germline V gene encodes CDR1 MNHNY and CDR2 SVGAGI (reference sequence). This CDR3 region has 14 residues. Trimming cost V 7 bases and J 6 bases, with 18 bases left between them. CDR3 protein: CASTLTGNGDGYTF. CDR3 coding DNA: TGTGCCAGCACCTTAACAGGGAATGGGGATGGCTACACCTTC.

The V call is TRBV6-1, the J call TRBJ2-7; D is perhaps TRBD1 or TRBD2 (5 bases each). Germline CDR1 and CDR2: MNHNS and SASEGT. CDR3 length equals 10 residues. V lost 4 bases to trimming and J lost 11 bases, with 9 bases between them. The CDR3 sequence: CASSGRGEYV. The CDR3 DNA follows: TGTGCCAGCAGTGGGAGAGGGGAGTACGTC.

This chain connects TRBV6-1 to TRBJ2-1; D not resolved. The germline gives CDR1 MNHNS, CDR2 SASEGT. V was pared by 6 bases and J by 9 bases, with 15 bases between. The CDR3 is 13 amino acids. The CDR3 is CASSQVLQFEQFF. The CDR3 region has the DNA TGTGCCAGCAGCCAGGTTTTACAATTTGAGCAGTTCTTC.

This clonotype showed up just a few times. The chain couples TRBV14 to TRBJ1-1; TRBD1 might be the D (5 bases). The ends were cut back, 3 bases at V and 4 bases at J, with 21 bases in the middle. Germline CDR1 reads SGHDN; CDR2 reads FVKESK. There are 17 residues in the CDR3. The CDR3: CASSHTDRAWSTTEAFF. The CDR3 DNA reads TGTGCCAGCAGCCATACCGACAGAGCTTGGTCGACCACTGAAGCTTTCTTT. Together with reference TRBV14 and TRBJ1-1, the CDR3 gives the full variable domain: EAGVTQFPSHSVIEKGQTVTLRCDPISGHDNLYWYRRVMGKEIKFLLHFVKESKQDESGMPNNRFLAERTGGTYSTLKVQPAELEDSGVYFCASSHTDRAWSTTEAFFGQGTRLTVV.

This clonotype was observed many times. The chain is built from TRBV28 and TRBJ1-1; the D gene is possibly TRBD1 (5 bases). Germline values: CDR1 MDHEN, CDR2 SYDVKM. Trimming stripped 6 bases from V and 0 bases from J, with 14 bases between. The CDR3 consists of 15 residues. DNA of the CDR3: TGTGCCAGCAGCCCTGCCGTGGACATGAACACTGAAGCTTTCTTT. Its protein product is CASSPAVDMNTEAFF.

For the CDR3, the DNA is TGTGCCAGCAGCCAAGTCTTACGGGACAGGGACCAAGAGACCCAGTACTTC. This gives the protein CASSQVLRDRDQETQYF. The chain has TRBV3-1 and TRBJ2-5; 9 nucleotides line up with TRBD1. The CDR3 contains 17 residues. Germline CDR1 reads LGHDT; CDR2 reads YNNKEL (reference sequence). V dropped 1 base and J dropped 0; count of bases not matched to a gene: 6.

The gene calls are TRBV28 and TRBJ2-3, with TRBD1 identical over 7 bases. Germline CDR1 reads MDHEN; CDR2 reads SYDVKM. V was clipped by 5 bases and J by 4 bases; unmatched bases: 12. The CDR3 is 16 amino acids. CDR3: CASSPGTDPGADTQYF. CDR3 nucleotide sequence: TGTGCCAGCAGTCCGGGGACAGACCCCGGCGCAGATACGCAGTATTTT.

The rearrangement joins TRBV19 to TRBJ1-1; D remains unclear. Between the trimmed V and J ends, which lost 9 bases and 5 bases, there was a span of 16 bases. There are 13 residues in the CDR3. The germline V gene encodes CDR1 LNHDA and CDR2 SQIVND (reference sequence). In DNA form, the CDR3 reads TGTGCCAGCGACCCGGGCTCGGGGACTGAAGCTTTCTTT. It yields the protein CASDPGSGTEAFF.